This T cell receptor (beta chain) is drawn from a study of blood T cell repertoires in COVID-19. Study-wide background: Sites across the United States, Italy and Spain contributed samples from acute and convalescent COVID-19.

The protocol was immunoSEQ multiplex PCR, while the TCRdb copy is restricted to in-frame clones and leaves out a portion. Of 200,000 to 250,000 clones listed, around nine tenths are singletons. The source material was peripheral blood. The source of this sequence is a woman aged 40 to 50 who had recovered from COVID-19.

CDR3 bases: TGTGCCAGCAGCTTGGTCTCAGGTGGCATTGGCTACACCTTC. Translating gives CASSLVSGGIGYTF. The chain combines TRBV5-6 with TRBJ1-2; D gene uncertain. CDR1 SGHDT and CDR2 YYEEEE come from the germline V gene. This CDR3 has 14 residues. Trimming pared 0 bases from V and 7 bases from J, leaving 13 bases between.